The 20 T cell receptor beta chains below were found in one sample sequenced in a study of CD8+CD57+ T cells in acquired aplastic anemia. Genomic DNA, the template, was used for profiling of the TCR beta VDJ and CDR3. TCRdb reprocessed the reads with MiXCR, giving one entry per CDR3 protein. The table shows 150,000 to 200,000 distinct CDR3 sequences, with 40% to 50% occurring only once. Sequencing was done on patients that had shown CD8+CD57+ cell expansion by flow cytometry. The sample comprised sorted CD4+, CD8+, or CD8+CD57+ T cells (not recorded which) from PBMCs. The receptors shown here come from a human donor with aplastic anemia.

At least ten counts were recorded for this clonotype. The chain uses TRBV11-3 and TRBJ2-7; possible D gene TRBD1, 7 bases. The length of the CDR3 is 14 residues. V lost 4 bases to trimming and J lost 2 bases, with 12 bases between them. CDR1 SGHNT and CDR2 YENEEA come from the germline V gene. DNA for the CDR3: TGTGCCAGCAGCTCTGACAGGGAGGCCTACGAGCAGTACTTC. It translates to CASSSDREAYEQYF.

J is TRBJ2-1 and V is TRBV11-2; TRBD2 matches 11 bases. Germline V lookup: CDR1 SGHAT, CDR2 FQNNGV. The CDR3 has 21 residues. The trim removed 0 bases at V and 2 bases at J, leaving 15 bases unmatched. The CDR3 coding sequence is TGTGCCAGCAGCTTAGAGGGGGAAGGTAGCGGGAGGGCCGTGACCTACAATGAGCAGTTCTTC. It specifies CASSLEGEGSGRAVTYNEQFF. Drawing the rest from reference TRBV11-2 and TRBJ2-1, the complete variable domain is EAGVAQSPRYKIIEKRQSVAFWCNPISGHATLYWYQQILGQGPKLLIQFQNNGVVDDSQLPKDRFSAERLKGVDSTLKIQPAKLEDSAVYLCASSLEGEGSGRAVTYNEQFFGPGTRLTVL.

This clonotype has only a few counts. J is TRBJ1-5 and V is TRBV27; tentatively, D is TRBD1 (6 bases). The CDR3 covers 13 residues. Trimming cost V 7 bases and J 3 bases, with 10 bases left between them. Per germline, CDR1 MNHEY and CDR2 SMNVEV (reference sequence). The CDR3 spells CASMGGSNQPQHF. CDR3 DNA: TGTGCCAGCATGGGGGGCTCCAATCAGCCCCAGCATTTT.

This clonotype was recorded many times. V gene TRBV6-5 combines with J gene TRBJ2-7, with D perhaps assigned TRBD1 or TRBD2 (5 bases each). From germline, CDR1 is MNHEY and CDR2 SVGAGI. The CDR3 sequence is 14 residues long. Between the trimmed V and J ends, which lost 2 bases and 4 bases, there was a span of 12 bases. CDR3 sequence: CASSYRDEVYEQYF. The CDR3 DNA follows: TGTGCCAGCAGTTACCGGGACGAGGTGTACGAGCAGTACTTC.

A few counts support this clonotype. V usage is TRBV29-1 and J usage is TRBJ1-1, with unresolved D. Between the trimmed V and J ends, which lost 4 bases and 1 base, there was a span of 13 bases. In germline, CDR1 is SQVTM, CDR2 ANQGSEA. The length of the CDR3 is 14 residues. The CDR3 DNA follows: TGCAGCGTTGTAGGTTTGGTTTGGAACACTGAAGCTTTCTTT. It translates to CSVVGLVWNTEAFF.

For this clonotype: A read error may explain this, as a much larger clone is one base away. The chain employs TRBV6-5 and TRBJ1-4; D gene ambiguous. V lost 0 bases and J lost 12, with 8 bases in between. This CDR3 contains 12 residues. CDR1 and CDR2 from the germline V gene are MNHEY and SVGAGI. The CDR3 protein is CASSYSNDELFF. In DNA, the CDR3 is TGTGCCAGCAGTTACTCCAACGACGAACTGTTTTTT.

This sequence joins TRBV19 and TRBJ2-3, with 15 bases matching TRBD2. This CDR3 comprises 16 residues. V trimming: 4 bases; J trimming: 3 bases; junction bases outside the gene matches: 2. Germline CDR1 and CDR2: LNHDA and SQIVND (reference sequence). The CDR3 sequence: CASSNGLAGGTDTQYF. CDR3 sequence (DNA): TGTGCCAGTAGTAACGGACTAGCGGGAGGGACAGATACGCAGTATTTT.

The CDR3 DNA reads as TGTGCCAGCAGTGAATCCTTGACAGAGGAAAAACTGTTTTTT. Its translation: CASSESLTEEKLFF. The chain joins TRBV2 to TRBJ1-4; tentative D call: TRBD1 (5 bases). The length of the CDR3 is 14 residues. CDR1 and CDR2 from the germline V gene are SNHLY and FYNNEI. With 2 bases removed from V and 8 bases from J, the gap between germline ends came to 12 bases.

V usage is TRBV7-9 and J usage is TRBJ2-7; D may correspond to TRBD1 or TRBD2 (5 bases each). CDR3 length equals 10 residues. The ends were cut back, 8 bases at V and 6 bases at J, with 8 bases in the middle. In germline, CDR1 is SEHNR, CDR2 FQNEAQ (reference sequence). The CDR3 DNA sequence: TGTGCCAGCGGGGGTTCCGAGCAGTACTTC. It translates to CASGGSEQYF.

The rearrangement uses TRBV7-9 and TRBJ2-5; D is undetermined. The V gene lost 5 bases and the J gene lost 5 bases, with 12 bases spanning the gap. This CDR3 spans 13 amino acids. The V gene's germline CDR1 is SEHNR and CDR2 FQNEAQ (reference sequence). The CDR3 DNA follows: TGTGCCAGCAGCCGAGAAGGAAGGGAGACCCAGTACTTC. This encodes CASSREGRETQYF.

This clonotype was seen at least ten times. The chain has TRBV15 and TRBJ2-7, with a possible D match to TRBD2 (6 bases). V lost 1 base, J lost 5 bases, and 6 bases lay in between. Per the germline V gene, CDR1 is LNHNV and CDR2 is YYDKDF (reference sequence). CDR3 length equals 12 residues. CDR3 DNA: TGTGCCACCAGCAGAGGGGGGGACGAGCAGTACTTC. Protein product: CATSRGGDEQYF.

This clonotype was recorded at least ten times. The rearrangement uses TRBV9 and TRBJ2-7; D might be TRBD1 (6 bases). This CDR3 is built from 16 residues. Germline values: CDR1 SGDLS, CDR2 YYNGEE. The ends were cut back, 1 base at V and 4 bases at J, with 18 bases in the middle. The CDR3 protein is CASSVKGRGPAYEQYF. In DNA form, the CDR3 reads TGTGCCAGCAGCGTAAAGGGCAGGGGACCCGCTTACGAGCAGTACTTC.

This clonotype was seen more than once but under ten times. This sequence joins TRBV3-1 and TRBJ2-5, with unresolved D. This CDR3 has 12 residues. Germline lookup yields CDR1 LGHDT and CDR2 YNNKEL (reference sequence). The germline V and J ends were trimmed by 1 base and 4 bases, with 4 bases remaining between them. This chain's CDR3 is CASSQVRETQYF. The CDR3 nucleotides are TGTGCCAGCAGCCAAGTTAGAGAGACCCAGTACTTC.

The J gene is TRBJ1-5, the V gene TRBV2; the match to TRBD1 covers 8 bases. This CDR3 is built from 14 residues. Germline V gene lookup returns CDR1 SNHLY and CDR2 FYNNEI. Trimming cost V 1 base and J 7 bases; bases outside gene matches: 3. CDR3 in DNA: TGTGCCAGCAGTGAAGTGGACAGGGACCAGCCCCAGCATTTT. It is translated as CASSEVDRDQPQHF.

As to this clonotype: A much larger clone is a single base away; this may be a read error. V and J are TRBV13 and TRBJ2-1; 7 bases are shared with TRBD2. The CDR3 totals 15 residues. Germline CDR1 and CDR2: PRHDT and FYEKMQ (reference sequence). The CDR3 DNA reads TGTGCCAGCAGCCAGGCGGGCAGGGAGGGGAATGAGCAGTCCTTC. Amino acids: CASSQAGREGNEQSF. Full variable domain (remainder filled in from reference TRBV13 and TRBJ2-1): AAGVIQSPRHLIKEKRETATLKCYPIPRHDTVYWYQQGPGQDPQFLISFYEKMQSDKGSIPDRFSAQQFSDYHSELNMSSLELGDSALYFCASSQAGREGNEQSFGPGTRLTVL.

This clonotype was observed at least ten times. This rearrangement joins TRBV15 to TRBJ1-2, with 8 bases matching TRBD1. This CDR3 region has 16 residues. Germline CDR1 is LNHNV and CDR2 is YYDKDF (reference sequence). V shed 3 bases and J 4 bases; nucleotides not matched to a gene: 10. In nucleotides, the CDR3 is TGTGCCACCAGCAGGACTAAACAGGGGGGCCCCTATGGCTACACCTTC. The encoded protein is CATSRTKQGGPYGYTF.

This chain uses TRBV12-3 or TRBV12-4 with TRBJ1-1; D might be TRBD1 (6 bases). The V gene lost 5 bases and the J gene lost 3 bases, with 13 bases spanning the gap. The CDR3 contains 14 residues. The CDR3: CASSPGQPYTEAFF. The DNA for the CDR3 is TGTGCCAGCAGTCCAGGACAGCCATACACTGAAGCTTTCTTT.

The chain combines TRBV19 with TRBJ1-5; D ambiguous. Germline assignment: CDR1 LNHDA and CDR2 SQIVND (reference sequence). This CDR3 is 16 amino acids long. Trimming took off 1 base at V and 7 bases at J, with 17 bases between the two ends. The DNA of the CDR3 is TGTGCCAGTAGTATAGGAGGGCCTCATCTTGGGCAGCCCCAGCATTTT. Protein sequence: CASSIGGPHLGQPQHF.

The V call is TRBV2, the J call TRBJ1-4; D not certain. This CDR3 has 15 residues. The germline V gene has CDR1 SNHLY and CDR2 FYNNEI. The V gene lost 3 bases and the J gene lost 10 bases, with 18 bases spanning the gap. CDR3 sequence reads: CASSERSVEKGKLFF. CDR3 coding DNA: TGTGCCAGCAGTGAGAGGTCAGTCGAGAAGGGAAAACTGTTTTTT.

The CDR3 bases are TGCAGTGATAGGGACGGGATCTACGAGCAGTACTTC. It is translated as CSDRDGIYEQYF. The chain links TRBV20-1 to TRBJ2-7; D could derive from TRBD1 or TRBD2 (5 bases each). Trimming took off 7 bases at V and 3 bases at J, with 13 bases between the two ends. Germline V gene lookup returns CDR1 DFQATT and CDR2 SNEGSKA (reference sequence). CDR3 size: 12 residues.